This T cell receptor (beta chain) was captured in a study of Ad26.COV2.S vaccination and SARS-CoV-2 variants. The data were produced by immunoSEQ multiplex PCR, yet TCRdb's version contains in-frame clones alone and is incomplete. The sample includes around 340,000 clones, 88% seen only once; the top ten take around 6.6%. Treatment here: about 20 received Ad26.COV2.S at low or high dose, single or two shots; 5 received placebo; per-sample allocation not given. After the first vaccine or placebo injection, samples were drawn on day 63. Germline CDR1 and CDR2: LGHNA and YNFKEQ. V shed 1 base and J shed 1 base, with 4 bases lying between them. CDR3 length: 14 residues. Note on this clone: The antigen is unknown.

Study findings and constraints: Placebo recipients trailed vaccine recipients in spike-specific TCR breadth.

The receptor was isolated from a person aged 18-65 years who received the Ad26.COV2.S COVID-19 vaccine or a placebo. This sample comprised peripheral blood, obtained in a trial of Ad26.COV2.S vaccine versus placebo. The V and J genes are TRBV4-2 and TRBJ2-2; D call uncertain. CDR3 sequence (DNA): TGTGCCAGCAGCCAAGTTGAGAACACCGGGGAGCTGTTTTTT. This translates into CASSQVENTGELFF.